Below, one T cell receptor (beta chain) is given with its context. As to time point: pretreatment peripheral blood. Between 1 and 8 samples, pretreatment and on-treatment, were given by each patient. The entry originates in a study of PD-L1 blockade in urothelial cancer. Produced via immunoSEQ multiplex PCR; TCRdb's table is partial and in-frame only. The sample shows fewer than 65,000 clones, roughly four fifths of them seen only once. Germline V gives CDR1 SEHNR, CDR2 FQNEAQ (reference sequence). CDR3 length equals 13 residues. V lost 8 bases and J 0 bases, leaving 8 bases between the germline ends. The specimen comprised PBMCs, sampled around atezolizumab (anti-PD-L1) treatment. This sequence joins TRBV7-9 and TRBJ1-3, with TRBD1 as a possible D gene (5 bases). The clonotype was recovered from a man in his 70s with urothelial cancer. CDR3 amino acids: CASGRGSGNTIYF. CDR3 nucleotides: TGTGCCAGCGGTAGGGGCTCTGGAAACACCATATATTTT.